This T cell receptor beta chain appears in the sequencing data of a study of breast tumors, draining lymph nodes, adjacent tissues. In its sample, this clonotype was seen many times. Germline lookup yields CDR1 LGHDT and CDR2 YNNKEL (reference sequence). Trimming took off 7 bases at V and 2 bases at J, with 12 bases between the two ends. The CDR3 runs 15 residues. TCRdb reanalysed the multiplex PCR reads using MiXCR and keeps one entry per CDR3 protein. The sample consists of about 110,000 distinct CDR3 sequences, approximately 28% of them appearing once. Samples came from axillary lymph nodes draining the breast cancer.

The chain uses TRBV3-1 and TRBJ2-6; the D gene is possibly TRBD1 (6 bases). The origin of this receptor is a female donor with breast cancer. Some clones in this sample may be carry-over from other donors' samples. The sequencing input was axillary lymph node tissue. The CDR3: CASNTNRAGANVLTF. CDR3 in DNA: TGTGCCAGCAATACAAACAGGGCTGGGGCCAACGTCCTGACTTTC.